This TCR beta chain is from a study of cytomegalovirus exposure and HLA in healthy donors. Overall study: Falling in the Caucasian-associated ancestry cluster were approximately 86% of 398 genotyped donors.

Trimming stripped 4 bases from V and 4 bases from J, with 12 bases between. This CDR3 contains 13 residues. Germline-derived CDR1 and CDR2 are SGHNT and YYREEE (reference sequence). As regards this clone: Its specificity is not known.

Study-level results: The study listed approximately 170 cytomegalovirus-associated TCR beta chains. A missense variant in DCLRE1C was later tied to TCR beta V- and J-gene trimming. Published work reported that the classifier diagnosed cytomegalovirus status with high specificity and sensitivity.

PCR was performed using 60 Vbeta and 13 Jbeta primers. Clones were read by immunoSEQ multiplex PCR, and TCRdb kept only the in-frame ones, dropping some. Of about 76,000 clones listed, more than 60% are singletons. The chain uses TRBV5-4 and TRBJ2-7; a possible D gene is TRBD2 (5 bases). The sequencing input was PBMCs. The source is a male donor in good health and CMV-seropositive. Here the CDR3 DNA reads TGTGCCAGCAGCCACGGGGAAGAATACGAGCAGTACTTC. Translated: CASSHGEEYEQYF.